Listed below are T cell receptor beta chains from one sample, sequenced in a study of blood T cell repertoires in COVID-19. TCRdb's copy holds only in-frame clones and misses some; the assay was immunoSEQ multiplex PCR. The table includes around 130,000 clones, around nine tenths detected once. The sequencing sample was made of peripheral blood. The receptors come from a woman aged 50 to 60 with acute or convalescent COVID-19. Each CDR3 is given with its conserved first and last residue. A D gene is named only where the DNA matches it firmly.

v_gene: TRBV7-2
j_gene: TRBJ2-5
d_gene: TRBD2
CDR3aa: CASSLVLAGVQETQYF
CDR3nt: TGTGCCAGCAGCTTAGTTCTGGCGGGAGTCCAAGAGACCCAGTACTTC

v_gene: TRBV11-2
j_gene: TRBJ1-3
d_gene: TRBD1
CDR3aa: CASSLNPGTGGGNTIYF
CDR3nt: TGTGCCAGCAGCTTAAACCCTGGGACAGGGGGCGGAAACACCATATATTTT

v_gene: TRBV12-3/TRBV12-4
j_gene: TRBJ1-1
d_gene: -
CDR3aa: CASSFGENTEAFF
CDR3nt: TGTGCCAGCAGTTTCGGGGAGAACACTGAAGCTTTCTTT

v_gene: TRBV5-4
j_gene: TRBJ2-1
d_gene: TRBD1
CDR3aa: CASSSVWTGYNEQFF
CDR3nt: TGTGCCAGCAGCTCCGTTTGGACAGGGTACAATGAGCAGTTCTTC

v_gene: TRBV7-2
j_gene: TRBJ2-1
d_gene: -
CDR3aa: CASSSSLTGSYNEQFF
CDR3nt: TGTGCCAGCAGCTCCTCCCTCACGGGCTCCTACAATGAGCAGTTCTTC

v_gene: TRBV5-6
j_gene: TRBJ2-4
d_gene: -
CDR3aa: CASSGEAKNIQYF
CDR3nt: TGTGCCAGCAGTGGGGAGGCCAAAAACATTCAGTACTTC

v_gene: TRBV7-2
j_gene: TRBJ2-1
d_gene: TRBD2
CDR3aa: CASSLVAGGKKVEQFF
CDR3nt: TGTGCCAGCAGCTTAGTAGCGGGGGGAAAAAAGGTTGAGCAGTTCTTC

v_gene: TRBV19
j_gene: TRBJ2-7
d_gene: TRBD1
CDR3aa: CASSSPGQGDIYEQYF
CDR3nt: TGTGCCAGTAGTTCTCCGGGACAGGGGGATATATACGAGCAGTACTTC

v_gene: TRBV19
j_gene: TRBJ2-7
d_gene: -
CDR3aa: CASKNPGGSAEQYF
CDR3nt: TGTGCCAGCAAAAATCCAGGGGGGTCGGCAGAGCAGTACTTC

v_gene: TRBV5-6
j_gene: TRBJ1-3
d_gene: TRBD1
CDR3aa: CASSLQGANTIYF
CDR3nt: TGTGCCAGCAGCTTACAGGGGGCGAACACCATATATTTT

v_gene: TRBV3-1/TRBV3-2
j_gene: TRBJ1-2
d_gene: TRBD1
CDR3aa: CASSPQGAYGYTF
CDR3nt: TGTGCCAGCAGCCCACAGGGGGCTTATGGCTACACCTTC